The 32 T cell receptor beta chains given below trace back to one sample, sequenced in a study of T-cell memory formation after mild COVID-19. Via MiXCR, TCRdb re-called the 5' RACE reads, giving one row per CDR3 protein. Seen here are about 420,000 distinct CDR3 sequences, 20% to 25% observed once, and the top ten hold less than 15%. Sequenced material: PBMCs or a T cell subset sorted from them (not recorded which). These receptors were obtained from an adult woman who had mild COVID-19 (a few samples of this study predate the infection). Cell type and time point are not known.

The V gene is TRBV10-3, the J gene TRBJ1-6, with TRBD1 identical over 8 bases. The CDR3 is made up of 14 amino acids. CDR1 and CDR2 (germline): ENHRY, SYGVKD. Trimming took 10 bases from V and 10 from J; bases not matched to a gene: 12. The CDR3 reads CASKDRAEGSPLHF. CDR3 in DNA: TGTGCCAGCAAGGACAGGGCAGAAGGATCACCCCTCCACTTT.

This rearrangement joins TRBV5-1 to TRBJ1-6; D is unclear. In germline, CDR1 is SGHRS, CDR2 YFSETQ. With 2 bases removed from V and 10 bases from J, the gap between germline ends came to 10 bases. The CDR3 loop spans 13 amino acids. The CDR3 sequence: CASSLSGRSPLHF. In DNA form, the CDR3 reads TGCGCCAGCAGCTTATCCGGGAGATCACCCCTCCACTTT.

The table lists this clonotype with a few counts. For the CDR3, the DNA is TGTGCCAGCAGATCCGGGACAGTTAATCAGCCCCAGCATTTT. Residues: CASRSGTVNQPQHF. The rearrangement links TRBV2 to TRBJ1-5, with 7 nucleotides matching TRBD1. CDR3 length: 14 amino acids. V shed 6 bases, J shed 4 bases, and the junction held 6 bases outside the gene matches. Germline lookup yields CDR1 SNHLY and CDR2 FYNNEI.

This clonotype was seen only a few times. The chain has TRBV18 and TRBJ2-3; D might be TRBD2 (6 bases). This CDR3 has 16 residues. Per germline, CDR1 KGHSH and CDR2 LQKENI. The V end lost 4 bases, the J end lost 8 bases, and 22 bases lay between the germline ends. In DNA, the CDR3 is TGTGCCAGCTCACTCCCGATTAGCGGTTCAGGAGGTACGCAGTATTTT. Translation: CASSLPISGSGGTQYF.

In its sample, this clonotype was seen many times. The J gene is TRBJ2-1, the V gene TRBV2, with TRBD2 identical over 7 bases. The J segment lost 0 bases and the V segment lost 3 bases, leaving 2 bases of the junction unmatched. Germline values: CDR1 SNHLY, CDR2 FYNNEI. CDR3 length: 15 amino acids. CDR3: CASSDWGGSYNEQFF. CDR3 DNA: TGTGCCAGCAGTGATTGGGGGGGCTCCTACAATGAGCAGTTCTTC.

This clonotype was recorded a few times. The chain recombines TRBV7-9 with TRBJ2-2, with a weak D call TRBD2 (5 bases). Germline values: CDR1 SEHNR, CDR2 FQNEAQ (reference sequence). The CDR3 totals 14 residues. V was cut by 0 bases and J by 7 bases, with 9 bases left in between. The CDR3 loop is CASSLAGRGGELFF. Written as DNA, the CDR3 is TGTGCCAGCAGCTTAGCGGGGAGAGGCGGGGAGCTGTTTTTT.

This chain links TRBV6-1 with TRBJ2-4; D unclear. The CDR3 has 13 amino acids. V was clipped by 1 base and J by 8 bases, with 9 bases between them. Per germline, CDR1 MNHNS and CDR2 SASEGT. The CDR3 loop is CASSEGRWYIQYF. The CDR3 bases are TGTGCCAGCAGTGAAGGCCGGTGGTACATTCAGTACTTC.

This clonotype occurred a few times. The rearrangement links TRBV6-5 to TRBJ1-3; a possible D gene is TRBD1 (5 bases). Trimming stripped 0 bases from V and 4 bases from J, with 13 bases between. The CDR3 runs 16 residues. Germline assignment: CDR1 MNHEY and CDR2 SVGAGI. Here the CDR3 DNA reads TGTGCCAGCAGTTACTCGATTCAGGGATCCGGAAACACCATATATTTT. Amino acid sequence: CASSYSIQGSGNTIYF.

Only one count was recorded for this clonotype. The rearrangement uses TRBV3-1 and TRBJ1-1; maybe TRBD1 (6 bases). Per the germline V gene, CDR1 is LGHDT and CDR2 is YNNKEL (reference sequence). The V and J ends lost 5 bases and 4 bases respectively, with 17 bases between them. The CDR3 is made up of 15 amino acids. The CDR3 loop reads CASSTPGAGSTEAFF. The CDR3 DNA sequence: TGTGCCAGCAGCACTCCAGGGGCGGGGAGCACTGAAGCTTTCTTT.

The chain has TRBV3-1 and TRBJ2-2; maybe TRBD1 (5 bases). The V end lost 0 bases, the J end lost 1 base, and 9 bases lay between the germline ends. CDR3 length: 16 residues. In germline, CDR1 is LGHDT, CDR2 YNNKEL (reference sequence). The CDR3 sequence is CASSQDTGRNTGELFF. The CDR3 DNA reads TGTGCCAGCAGCCAAGATACAGGCCGGAACACCGGGGAGCTGTTTTTT. Looking up the rest from reference TRBV3-1 and TRBJ2-2 gives the full variable domain: DTAVSQTPKYLVTQMGNDKSIKCEQNLGHDTMYWYKQDSKKFLKIMFSYNNKELIINETVPNRFSPKSPDKAHLNLHINSLELGDSAVYFCASSQDTGRNTGELFFGEGSRLTVL.

The CDR3 protein is CASTQNIGTGARNTGELFF. The CDR3 bases are TGTGCCAGCACCCAAAATATTGGGACAGGGGCCCGGAACACCGGGGAGCTGTTTTTT. The chain employs TRBV5-5 and TRBJ2-2; 10 positions agree with TRBD1. Germline V gene lookup returns CDR1 SGHKS and CDR2 YYEKEE (reference sequence). Trimming cost V 6 bases and J 1 base; bases outside gene matches: 15. There are 19 residues in the CDR3.

This chain joins TRBV12-3 or TRBV12-4 and TRBJ2-5; a weak D match, TRBD2 (5 bases). The germline V and J ends were trimmed by 1 base and 6 bases, with 12 bases remaining between them. CDR3 size: 14 residues. CDR3 residues: CASSLGPSRKTQYF. The CDR3 nucleotides read TGTGCCAGCAGTTTAGGTCCTAGCAGGAAGACCCAGTACTTC.

The rearrangement links TRBV7-2 to TRBJ2-5, with 11 bases identical to TRBD2. Unmatched junction bases numbered 6, after V lost 5 bases and J lost 1 base. Per the germline V gene, CDR1 is SGHTA and CDR2 is FQGNSA. The CDR3 consists of 16 residues. CDR3 protein: CASSRLAGTPQETQYF. CDR3 coding DNA: TGTGCCAGCAGCAGACTAGCGGGAACGCCCCAAGAGACCCAGTACTTC.

The chain employs TRBV29-1 and TRBJ1-2; TRBD1 matches 11 bases. With 6 bases clipped from V and 8 bases from J, the junction kept 5 bases outside the gene matches. Germline V gene sequence: CDR1 SQVTM, CDR2 ANQGSEA. CDR3 length equals 12 residues. The CDR3 DNA is TGCAGCGTCGCGGACAGGGGGCCGGGCTACACCTTC. Encoded protein: CSVADRGPGYTF.

The chain has TRBV7-9 and TRBJ2-1; D is possibly TRBD1 or TRBD2 (6 bases each). Germline V gene data show CDR1 as SEHNR and CDR2 as FQNEAQ (reference sequence). The CDR3 runs to 14 residues. V was shortened by 7 bases and J by 7 bases, with 17 bases between the two germline ends. The CDR3 DNA reads TGTGCCAGCACCTCGGAGGGGGAAAGGAATGAGCAGTTCTTC. Translated: CASTSEGERNEQFF.

This chain joins TRBV7-2 and TRBJ2-2; tentatively, D is TRBD1 (6 bases). The CDR3 has 17 amino acids. V was pared by 1 base and J by 8 bases, with 20 bases between. The germline gives CDR1 SGHTA, CDR2 FQGNSA. The CDR3, as DNA: TGTGCCAGCAGCTTAGTAGTCCGGACAGTCTCAACAGGGGAGCTGTTTTTT. Its protein product is CASSLVVRTVSTGELFF.

This clonotype occurred a few times. This rearrangement joins TRBV7-6 to TRBJ2-5; 9 bases fit TRBD2. CDR3 length: 15 residues. V was pared by 4 bases and J by 1 base, with 4 bases of the junction left unmatched. The germline gives CDR1 SGHVS, CDR2 FNYEAQ. CDR3: CASSYNSGGQETQYF. The CDR3 region has the DNA TGTGCCAGCAGCTATAATAGCGGGGGCCAAGAGACCCAGTACTTC.

The rearrangement uses TRBV20-1 and TRBJ2-5; D gene uncertain. The V and J ends lost 0 bases and 7 bases respectively, with 18 bases between them. The germline V gene has CDR1 DFQATT and CDR2 SNEGSKA (reference sequence). The length of the CDR3 is 15 residues. The CDR3: CSARDGSPTLGTQYF. CDR3 DNA sequence: TGCAGTGCTAGAGATGGGTCTCCCACTCTGGGGACCCAGTACTTC.

This clonotype was seen only a few times. The chain links TRBV13 to TRBJ1-1, with D unresolved. Trimming took 1 base from V and 0 from J, leaving 9 bases between them. The germline CDR1 and CDR2 sequences are PRHDT and FYEKMQ (reference sequence). The CDR3 sequence is 15 residues long. CDR3 residues: CASSLVRHLNTEAFF. Written as DNA, the CDR3 is TGTGCCAGCAGCTTAGTGAGACACCTGAACACTGAAGCTTTCTTT.

V gene TRBV20-1 combines with J gene TRBJ2-3; the match to TRBD2 covers 14 bases. Germline-derived CDR1 and CDR2 are DFQATT and SNEGSKA (reference sequence). There are 16 residues in the CDR3. CDR3 DNA: TGCAGCGCACTCGCGACTAGCGGGGGGGACTCCGGGAGGCAGTATTTT. It translates to CSALATSGGDSGRQYF.

In this sample, this clonotype turned up many times. This rearrangement joins TRBV2 to TRBJ1-1; a possible D gene is TRBD1 (5 bases). The CDR3 totals 16 residues. V dropped 1 base and J dropped 2 bases, with 14 bases sitting between them. The V gene's germline CDR1 is SNHLY and CDR2 FYNNEI. The CDR3: CASSEGLGRSNTEAFF. In DNA form, the CDR3 reads TGTGCCAGCAGTGAAGGGTTGGGGCGGAGTAACACTGAAGCTTTCTTT.

The chain couples TRBV5-1 to TRBJ1-1; no reliable D call. Per the germline V gene, CDR1 is SGHRS and CDR2 is YFSETQ. With 0 bases removed from V and 1 base from J, the gap between germline ends came to 7 bases. The CDR3 consists of 14 residues. The DNA for the CDR3 is TGCGCCAGCAGCTTGGACCGGCAGAACACTGAAGCTTTCTTT. This codes for CASSLDRQNTEAFF.

This chain uses TRBV3-1 with TRBJ1-1; D gene unclear. The CDR3 is 13 amino acids. The germline V gene encodes CDR1 LGHDT and CDR2 YNNKEL (reference sequence). V was pared by 2 bases and J by 1 base, with 5 bases between. CDR3 protein: CASSQIQNTEAFF. In nucleotides, the CDR3 is TGTGCCAGCAGCCAAATCCAGAACACTGAAGCTTTCTTT.

This sequence joins TRBV6-5 and TRBJ1-1; possibly TRBD1 for D (5 bases). Germline lookup yields CDR1 MNHEY and CDR2 SVGAGI. V lost 5 bases and J lost 0, with 13 bases in between. The CDR3 is made up of 15 amino acids. CDR3 residues: CASSGTWGLNTEAFF. CDR3 nucleotides: TGTGCCAGCAGTGGCACGTGGGGGTTGAACACTGAAGCTTTCTTT.

The V gene is TRBV12-5, the J gene TRBJ2-5; D is undetermined. Trimming cost V 3 bases and J 1 base, with 9 bases left between them. The germline gives CDR1 LGHNT, CDR2 FRNRAP. CDR3 size: 14 residues. Here the CDR3 reads CASGFSGPQETQYF. The DNA of the CDR3 is TGTGCTAGTGGTTTCTCCGGGCCCCAAGAGACCCAGTACTTC.

This clonotype was seen a few times. This sequence joins TRBV5-5 and TRBJ1-3; a possible D gene is TRBD1 (5 bases). Trimming took off 2 bases at V and 4 bases at J, with 10 bases between the two ends. The CDR3 has 14 residues. Germline V lookup: CDR1 SGHKS, CDR2 YYEKEE (reference sequence). The CDR3 loop reads CASSLVGDGNTIYF. CDR3 DNA sequence: TGTGCCAGCAGCTTAGTAGGGGACGGAAACACCATATATTTT.

In this sample, this clonotype turned up a few times. The V call is TRBV9, the J call TRBJ2-3, with 7 nucleotides matching TRBD2. The germline CDR1 and CDR2 sequences are SGDLS and YYNGEE. V gave up 0 bases and J gave up 5 bases; unmatched junction bases: 6. This CDR3 is 15 amino acids long. The CDR3: CASSVAGGSLDTQYF. CDR3 nucleotide sequence: TGTGCCAGCAGCGTAGCCGGCGGGAGTCTAGATACGCAGTATTTT.

This clonotype was counted a few times. This chain links TRBV7-2 with TRBJ1-6; 8 positions agree with TRBD1. The CDR3 spans 18 residues. J gave up 1 base and V 5 bases, and 10 bases lay outside the gene matches. Germline-derived CDR1 and CDR2 are SGHTA and FQGNSA. This CDR3 is CASSRTAQGVSYNSPLHF. In nucleotides, the CDR3 is TGTGCCAGCAGCCGGACGGCACAGGGGGTTTCCTATAATTCACCCCTCCACTTT.

This clonotype came up a few times. The chain couples TRBV5-1 to TRBJ2-7; 9 bases align to TRBD1. The V gene's germline CDR1 is SGHRS and CDR2 YFSETQ. The ends lost 3 bases at V and 3 bases at J; junction bases unmatched: 7. The CDR3 consists of 15 residues. The DNA for the CDR3 is TGCGCCAGCAGCTCGGGACAGGGCTTCCTCTACGAGCAGTACTTC. Its translation: CASSSGQGFLYEQYF.

V is TRBV20-1 and J is TRBJ1-2, with a tentative D call TRBD1 (5 bases). CDR1 is DFQATT, CDR2 SNEGSKA, per germline (reference sequence). Deletions cut 1 base from V and 6 bases from J, with 18 bases between. The CDR3 length is 15 residues. The CDR3 coding sequence is TGCAGTGCTAGAGTGGAGTGGGTCGACAGCCATGGCTACACCTTC. This encodes CSARVEWVDSHGYTF.

The chain carries TRBV3-1 and TRBJ1-3, with a possible D match to TRBD1 (6 bases). The CDR3 length is 14 residues. Per germline, CDR1 LGHDT and CDR2 YNNKEL (reference sequence). With 3 bases removed from V and 7 bases from J, the gap between germline ends came to 13 bases. The CDR3 nucleotides read TGTGCCAGCAGCCATCTACAGGGTGGTAACACCATATATTTT. Amino acids: CASSHLQGGNTIYF.

The genes are TRBV14 and TRBJ1-2; weak D call: TRBD1 (5 bases). The CDR3 is made up of 13 amino acids. Trimming shortened V by 0 bases and J by 8 bases, and 10 bases separated the two germline ends. Germline V gene sequence: CDR1 SGHDN, CDR2 FVKESK. CDR3 in amino acids: CASSQDRRGGYTF. CDR3 in DNA: TGTGCCAGCAGCCAAGATAGACGGGGCGGCTACACCTTC.